This T cell receptor (beta chain) was obtained from a study of graft-versus-host responses after intestinal transplantation. Findings and limits, study-wide: The marrow of recipients harbored GvH clones, and ileum or blood showed some of them first.

The table came from immunoSEQ multiplex PCR; TCRdb's copy has only in-frame clones and leaves some out. The sample records about 9,500 clones, roughly 90% being singletons. In regard to this clone: Its specificity is not known.

V lost 0 bases to trimming and J lost 4 bases, with 9 bases between them. Germline V lookup: CDR1 SGDLS, CDR2 YYNGEE. The CDR3 extends over 14 amino acids. The TCR sequence derives from a human patient who received an intestinal transplant, so some T cells may come from the graft donor. The material sequenced was PBMCs, taken more than 230 days after intestinal transplant. V usage is TRBV9 and J usage is TRBJ2-3; D uncertain. CDR3 amino acids: CASSVDSSADTQYF. The CDR3 DNA reads TGTGCCAGCAGCGTAGATTCGAGTGCAGATACGCAGTATTTT.